These T cell receptor beta chains were read from a single sample in a study of T cells expressing NK-cell markers. Reprocessing the 5' RACE reads, TCRdb reports a single entry for every CDR3 protein and omits DNA. The data show over 200,000 distinct CDR3 sequences, and the top ten clones hold 0.39%. The material sequenced was blood T cells: a sorted CD56 or NKG2C T cell subset, CD4+ or CD8+ T cells, or bulk PBMC T cells (not recorded which). The receptors shown here come from a young man in good health. CDR3s include the opening cysteine and the closing phenylalanine or tryptophan. Each record gives: J gene, V gene, CDR3 protein.

j_gene: TRBJ1-4
v_gene: TRBV5-1
CDR3aa: CASSLAGRPNEKLFF

j_gene: TRBJ2-5
v_gene: TRBV6-2/TRBV6-3
CDR3aa: CAISGSGEETQYF

j_gene: TRBJ2-2
v_gene: TRBV5-1
CDR3aa: CASSLPAKPGLAYGGELFF

j_gene: TRBJ2-5
v_gene: TRBV20-1
CDR3aa: CSARDLKQGVRQTQYF

j_gene: TRBJ1-5
v_gene: TRBV7-2
CDR3aa: CASSLVLGGRQPQHF

j_gene: TRBJ2-3
v_gene: TRBV29-1
CDR3aa: CSVEVGADTQYF

j_gene: TRBJ2-1
v_gene: TRBV7-2
CDR3aa: CASSLMGTFYSYNEQFF

j_gene: TRBJ2-1
v_gene: TRBV6-1
CDR3aa: CASTKRGLSSYNEQFF

j_gene: TRBJ2-1
v_gene: TRBV18
CDR3aa: CASSPGLPVYEQFF

j_gene: TRBJ1-2
v_gene: TRBV6-1
CDR3aa: CASTTKGQGTLGYTF

j_gene: TRBJ2-4
v_gene: TRBV19
CDR3aa: CASSIGGSGLLAKNIQYF

j_gene: TRBJ2-2
v_gene: TRBV4-3
CDR3aa: CASSQGLVSGNTGELFF

j_gene: TRBJ2-1
v_gene: TRBV5-1
CDR3aa: CASRSYGTSGGGGYNEQFF

j_gene: TRBJ2-3
v_gene: TRBV18
CDR3aa: CASSPSRVAGRADTQYF

j_gene: TRBJ1-6
v_gene: TRBV15
CDR3aa: CATSTDRGDSPLHF

j_gene: TRBJ1-2
v_gene: TRBV28
CDR3aa: CASSLGKGRDYGYTF

j_gene: TRBJ2-5
v_gene: TRBV7-2
CDR3aa: CASSFTGSETQYF

j_gene: TRBJ2-7
v_gene: TRBV7-2
CDR3aa: CASSDGTVRYEQYF

j_gene: TRBJ2-1
v_gene: TRBV7-2
CDR3aa: CASSLPGPGSPNEQFF

j_gene: TRBJ2-1
v_gene: TRBV7-2
CDR3aa: CASSLGQGGEQFF

j_gene: TRBJ2-1
v_gene: TRBV7-2
CDR3aa: CASNPGQAYNEQFF

j_gene: TRBJ1-4
v_gene: TRBV12-3/TRBV12-4
CDR3aa: CASSSRPRGNEKLFF

j_gene: TRBJ2-1
v_gene: TRBV6-2/TRBV6-3
CDR3aa: CASNKGGSTLFRYNEQFF